A selection of T cell receptor beta chains follows, all from one sample in a study of CD8 T cells in ankylosing spondylitis. One entry per CDR3 protein results from TCRdb running MiXCR on the 5' RACE reads. The sample records roughly 280,000 distinct CDR3 sequences, around 18% being singletons. The sample consisted of blood, either unsorted or a sorted T cell fraction (not recorded which). The receptor set was obtained from a male donor with ankylosing spondylitis or in good health (not recorded which). Both conserved end residues are part of each CDR3. A D gene is named only where the DNA matches it firmly. Clone sizes are given selectively: once, few, many, or a class where the clone is expanded.

V	J	size	D	DNA	CDR3
TRBV5-1	TRBJ2-1	NA	TRBD2	TGCGCCAGCAGCTTGGCTCTAGCGGGGGGTTTGAATGAGCAGTTCTTC	CASSLALAGGLNEQFF
TRBV5-4	TRBJ2-1	NA	NA	TGTGCCAGCAGCTTCTCCTTGACACTAGACAATGAGCAGTTCTTC	CASSFSLTLDNEQFF
TRBV20-1	TRBJ2-2	few	NA	TGCAGTGCTAGAAAGGGACTTGCGAACACCGGGGAGCTGTTTTTT	CSARKGLANTGELFF
TRBV29-1	TRBJ1-2	NA	NA	TGCAGCGTTGACAGAATATATGGCTACACCTTC	CSVDRIYGYTF
TRBV20-1	TRBJ2-3	NA	TRBD2	TGCAGTGCTGTTCCTACTAGCGGGAGTGTAGGTTATTTT	CSAVPTSGSVGYF
TRBV12-3/TRBV12-4	TRBJ1-1	many	NA	TGTGCCAGCAGTTTAACCAGGGGAGGTACTGAAGCTTTCTTT	CASSLTRGGTEAFF
TRBV12-3/TRBV12-4	TRBJ2-5	few	TRBD2	TGTGCCAGCAGTCCCGGACTAGCGGGGAGACAAGAGACCCAGTACTTC	CASSPGLAGRQETQYF
TRBV29-1	TRBJ1-5	many	NA	TGCAGCGTTGCAGGGGAAGGGGCTCAGCCCCAGCATTTT	CSVAGEGAQPQHF
TRBV5-1	TRBJ2-1	many	TRBD2	TGCGCCAGCAGCTTGGGGGGGACTAGCGGGGTCCATGAGCAGTTCTTC	CASSLGGTSGVHEQFF
TRBV6-6	TRBJ1-5	few	NA	TGTGCCAGCAGTTATTTGCGGGATAGCAATCAGCCCCAGCATTTT	CASSYLRDSNQPQHF
TRBV4-1	TRBJ2-1	NA	NA	TGCGCCAGCAGCCCGCTTGGACGGGGCTCCTACAATGAGCAGTTCTTC	CASSPLGRGSYNEQFF
TRBV4-2	TRBJ1-5	few	NA	TGTGCCAGCAGCCAACTTCAGGACGGGAGCAATCAGCCCCAGCATTTT	CASSQLQDGSNQPQHF
TRBV28	TRBJ1-2	NA	NA	TGTGCCAGCAGTTTTTTTCAGGGAGCTAACTATGGCTACACCTTC	CASSFFQGANYGYTF
TRBV12-3/TRBV12-4	TRBJ2-3	few	NA	TGTGCCAGCAGTTTAGGCCCTCTGAGGGAGCGGAGAGATACGCAGTATTTT	CASSLGPLRERRDTQYF
TRBV6-1	TRBJ2-3	few	NA	TGTGCCAGCAAGGTCGGCGGATGGGACACAGATACGCAGTATTTT	CASKVGGWDTDTQYF
TRBV5-1	TRBJ2-1	few	TRBD1	TGCGCCAGCAGCAGCCAGACAGGGGGCATGGTGAATGAGCAGTTCTTC	CASSSQTGGMVNEQFF
TRBV7-6	TRBJ2-3	NA	TRBD2	TGTGCCAGCAGCTTAAGTATCCCGGGGGGGCCGGGCGATACGCAGTATTTT	CASSLSIPGGPGDTQYF
TRBV4-1	TRBJ2-3	NA	TRBD2	TGCGCCAGCAGCCCGGGGACTATACCCAGCACAGATACGCAGTATTTT	CASSPGTIPSTDTQYF
TRBV20-1	TRBJ1-6	NA	NA	TGCGGCGGGGGAAGCTCCTATAATTCACCCCTCCACTTT	CGGGSSYNSPLHF
TRBV15	TRBJ2-1	many	NA	TGTGCCACCAGCAAACAAAACAATGAGCAGTTCTTC	CATSKQNNEQFF
TRBV9	TRBJ2-2	many	TRBD2	TGTGCCAGCAGCATGGGACTAGCTGACACCGGGGAGCTGTTTTTT	CASSMGLADTGELFF
TRBV5-1	TRBJ2-2	NA	NA	TGCGCCAGCAGCGCGGAAGAAGTGGGCACCGGGGAGCTGTTTTTT	CASSAEEVGTGELFF
TRBV30	TRBJ2-1	NA	NA	TGTGCCTGGCGGAACGAAGGGGCCGATGAGCAGTTCTTC	CAWRNEGADEQFF
TRBV10-2	TRBJ2-1	NA	NA	TGCGCCAGCAGTGAAACCGAGCAGTTCTTC	CASSETEQFF
TRBV20-1	TRBJ1-6	NA	NA	TGCAGTGCCGTTGGACAGACCGGGGATTCACCCCTCCACTTT	CSAVGQTGDSPLHF
TRBV24-1	TRBJ2-1	many	NA	TGTGCCACCAGTGGGGGTTCCTACAATGAGCAGTTCTTC	CATSGGSYNEQFF
TRBV7-9	TRBJ1-1	NA	TRBD1	TGTGCCAGCATTCAGACCGGGACAGCGAACACTGAAGCTTTCTTT	CASIQTGTANTEAFF
TRBV7-9	TRBJ2-3	NA	TRBD1	TGTGCCAGCAGCTTACAGGGGGTGTTAGATACGCAGTATTTT	CASSLQGVLDTQYF
TRBV28	TRBJ2-3	many	NA	TGTGCCAGCAGTTCAGGGCCAGATACGCAGTATTTT	CASSSGPDTQYF
TRBV28	TRBJ2-5	NA	NA	TGTGCCAGCAGTGTGGGTCCGACCCAGTACTTC	CASSVGPTQYF
TRBV6-1	TRBJ2-1	NA	TRBD2	TGTGTCAGCAGGCCAGCGGGAGGGGGCTACAATGAGCAGTTCTTC	CVSRPAGGGYNEQFF
TRBV11-2	TRBJ2-2	few	NA	TGTGCCAGCAGCTCGCCCCCCGGGGAGCTGTTTTTT	CASSSPPGELFF
TRBV20-1	TRBJ2-1	NA	NA	TGCAGTGCATGGACACCGAGCTCCTACAATGAGCAGTTCTTC	CSAWTPSSYNEQFF
TRBV29-1	TRBJ2-3	few	TRBD1	TGCAGCGTAAAGGACAGGGTAACTAGCACAGATACGCAGTATTTT	CSVKDRVTSTDTQYF
TRBV29-1	TRBJ2-2	NA	TRBD2	TGCAGCGTCATACTAGCGGGGGGATCGAACACCGGGGAGCTGTTTTTT	CSVILAGGSNTGELFF
TRBV6-5	TRBJ1-1	NA	TRBD1	TGTGCCAGCAGTTACCGGACAGGTTTCGGGGGCATGAACACTGAAGCTTTCTTT	CASSYRTGFGGMNTEAFF
TRBV29-1	TRBJ1-5	few	NA	TGCAGCGTTGGCAGAGGTGGGGGTCAGCCCCAGCATTTT	CSVGRGGGQPQHF
TRBV7-2	TRBJ2-5	few	TRBD1	TGTGCCAGCAGCTTAGCCGGGACAGCGAAACAAGAGACCCAGTACTTC	CASSLAGTAKQETQYF
TRBV3-1	TRBJ1-5	many	NA	TGTGCCAGCAGCCAAGAACCTATTGGCAGGGGTCAGCCCCAGCATTTT	CASSQEPIGRGQPQHF
TRBV20-1	TRBJ2-5	many	NA	TGCAGTGCTAGGTTCGGAGAGCTCCAAGAGACCCAGTACTTC	CSARFGELQETQYF
TRBV29-1	TRBJ2-5	few	NA	TGCAGCGTTGAAGGGCCGGAGACCCAGTACTTC	CSVEGPETQYF
TRBV9	TRBJ2-2	NA	NA	TGTGCCAGCAGCCTTCTGGACACCAACACCGGGGAGCTGTTTTTT	CASSLLDTNTGELFF
TRBV15	TRBJ1-3	few	TRBD1	TGTGCCACCAGCGGGATACAGGGGATGACTGGAAACACCATATATTTT	CATSGIQGMTGNTIYF
TRBV29-1	TRBJ2-1	NA	TRBD1	TGCAGCGGGACCACCCGGACAGGGTACTACAATGAGCAGTTCTTC	CSGTTRTGYYNEQFF
TRBV20-1	TRBJ1-1	NA	NA	TGCAGTGCTAGAGAGGTTGGATGGCCTGAAGCTTTCTTT	CSAREVGWPEAFF
TRBV5-1	TRBJ1-2	few	TRBD1	TGCGCCAGCAGCCCAAACAGGGGGGGCTATGGCTACACCTTC	CASSPNRGGYGYTF
TRBV3-1	TRBJ2-1	NA	TRBD2	TGTGCCAGCAGCCAAGAGAGACTAGCGGGAGACAATGAGCAGTTCTTC	CASSQERLAGDNEQFF